The 29 T cell receptor beta chains reported below all come from one sample, sequenced in a study of Ad26.COV2.S vaccination and SARS-CoV-2 variants. Assay used: immunoSEQ multiplex PCR; TCRdb lists only in-frame clones, some missing. The table lists about 680,000 clones, roughly 90% of them singletons. Treatment given: 19 received Ad26.COV2.S at low or high dose, single or two shots; a few received placebo; per-sample allocation not given. Sampling was done on day 63 after the first vaccine or placebo injection. Sequenced here: peripheral blood, sampled in a trial of Ad26.COV2.S vaccine versus placebo. The origin of the receptors is a person between 18 and 65 years old who received the Ad26.COV2.S COVID-19 vaccine or a placebo.

The chain recombines TRBV4-3 with TRBJ2-7, with 7 nucleotides matching TRBD1. Germline CDR1 LGHNA, CDR2 YSLEER. CDR3 length: 15 residues. V trimming: 3 bases; J trimming: 0 bases; junction bases outside the gene matches: 5. As DNA, the CDR3 is TGCGCCAGCAGCCAGCGCTCAGGGGGCTCCTACGAGCAGTACTTC. Its protein product is CASSQRSGGSYEQYF.

The chain has TRBV6-2 or TRBV6-3 and TRBJ1-1; perhaps TRBD1 as D (5 bases). V lost 2 bases and J lost 6, with 19 bases in between. CDR3 length: 16 amino acids. The germline V gene has CDR1 MNHEY and CDR2 SVGEGT. The CDR3, as DNA: TGTGCCAGCAGTTACCCACGGCCAGTAGGAGGGGCTGAAGCTTTCTTT. Translated: CASSYPRPVGGAEAFF.

V and J are TRBV29-1 and TRBJ1-2; D remains ambiguous. There are 11 residues in the CDR3. CDR1 SQVTM and CDR2 ANQGSEA come from the germline V gene. With 5 bases removed from V and 3 bases from J, the gap between germline ends came to 7 bases. Here the CDR3 reads CSVFLDYGYTF. The CDR3 DNA is TGCAGCGTTTTTTTGGACTATGGCTACACCTTC.

The chain recombines TRBV18 with TRBJ1-1; D gene ambiguous. From germline, CDR1 is KGHSH and CDR2 LQKENI. V lost 0 bases and J lost 0, with 8 bases in between. The CDR3 has 15 amino acids. CDR3 sequence: CASSPPNPVNTEAFF. In DNA, the CDR3 is TGTGCCAGCTCACCACCAAATCCGGTGAACACTGAAGCTTTCTTT.

The gene calls are TRBV14 and TRBJ2-1; 8 bases align to TRBD1. From germline, CDR1 is SGHDN and CDR2 FVKESK. Trimming removed 0 bases from V and 5 bases from J; junction bases left unmatched: 9. CDR3 length: 17 residues. CDR3 in DNA: TGTGCCAGCAGCCAAGATCTGGCAGGGGGCATCGACAATGAGCAGTTCTTC. As protein: CASSQDLAGGIDNEQFF.

The V gene is TRBV2, the J gene TRBJ1-4; D remains ambiguous. CDR1 and CDR2 (germline): SNHLY, FYNNEI. V lost 2 bases, J lost 0 bases, and 16 bases lay in between. This CDR3 is built from 18 residues. CDR3 amino acids: CASSERVEHLATNEKLFF. CDR3 nucleotides: TGTGCCAGCAGTGAACGTGTCGAGCACCTCGCAACTAATGAAAAACTGTTTTTT. Full variable domain (outside the CDR3, taken from reference TRBV2 and TRBJ1-4): EPEVTQTPSHQVTQMGQEVILRCVPISNHLYFYWYRQILGQKVEFLVSFYNNEISEKSEIFDDQFSVERPDGSNFTLKIRSTKLEDSAMYFCASSERVEHLATNEKLFFGSGTQLSVL.

This chain connects TRBV13 to TRBJ1-6; D uncertain. V dropped 5 bases and J dropped 8 bases, with 7 bases sitting between them. The CDR3 loop spans 12 amino acids. CDR1 is PRHDT, CDR2 FYEKMQ, per germline (reference sequence). The CDR3 DNA sequence: TGTGCCAGCAGCCGCCAGGATTCACCCCTCCACTTT. This translates into CASSRQDSPLHF. Based on the CDR3 plus reference TRBV13 and TRBJ1-6, the full variable domain is AAGVIQSPRHLIKEKRETATLKCYPIPRHDTVYWYQQGPGQDPQFLISFYEKMQSDKGSIPDRFSAQQFSDYHSELNMSSLELGDSALYFCASSRQDSPLHFGNGTRLTVT.

The chain combines TRBV30 with TRBJ1-1; no firm D call. The CDR3 runs 14 residues. Trimming cost V 3 bases and J 1 base, with 12 bases left between them. Germline V gene lookup returns CDR1 GTSNPN and CDR2 SVGIG (reference sequence). The CDR3 region has the DNA TGTGCCTGGAGCGCTGACTGGGCGAACACTGAAGCTTTCTTT. Residues: CAWSADWANTEAFF.

CDR3 sequence (DNA): TGTGCCAGCAGCTTGGGGAGGGGAGGGGATGAAGAGACCCAGTACTTC. Amino acid sequence: CASSLGRGGDEETQYF. The chain is built from TRBV5-4 and TRBJ2-5; 7 bases are shared with TRBD2. This CDR3 comprises 16 residues. With 0 bases clipped from V and 3 bases from J, the junction kept 8 bases outside the gene matches. From germline, CDR1 is SGHNT and CDR2 YYREEE (reference sequence).

The chain recombines TRBV5-1 with TRBJ2-5; 9 nucleotides align to TRBD1. Germline V gene sequence: CDR1 SGHRS, CDR2 YFSETQ. The CDR3 is made up of 15 amino acids. Trimming cost V 4 bases and J 7 bases; bases outside gene matches: 11. CDR3 sequence (DNA): TGCGCCAGCAGCGAACCGGGACAGGGTGTGTTGACCCAGTACTTC. This translates into CASSEPGQGVLTQYF.

The rearrangement links TRBV5-5 to TRBJ1-4; D ambiguous. Trimming removed 3 bases from V and 14 bases from J, with 14 bases in between. The CDR3 extends over 12 amino acids. Per germline, CDR1 SGHKS and CDR2 YYEKEE (reference sequence). The CDR3 DNA reads as TGTGCCAGCAGCTCGGTCGCTACGGGGCTGTTTTTT. As protein: CASSSVATGLFF.

Only one count was recorded for this clone. The V gene is TRBV19, the J gene TRBJ2-5, with 9 bases fitting TRBD1. Germline V gene data show CDR1 as LNHDA and CDR2 as SQIVND (reference sequence). The CDR3 totals 16 residues. J lost 3 bases, V lost 0 bases, and 5 bases had no gene match. CDR3 residues: CASSIDRGTGKETQYF. The CDR3 coding sequence is TGTGCCAGTAGTATAGATCGTGGGACAGGGAAAGAGACCCAGTACTTC.

The V and J genes are TRBV30 and TRBJ1-2, with a weak D call TRBD1 (6 bases). The length of the CDR3 is 15 residues. Germline V gives CDR1 GTSNPN, CDR2 SVGIG (reference sequence). V lost 0 bases and J lost 2, with 13 bases in between. The CDR3 coding sequence is TGTGCCTGGAGTGTGGGGGGGGCCGGCAACTATGGCTACACCTTC. It yields the protein CAWSVGGAGNYGYTF.

The sample holds one count of this clone. J is TRBJ2-7 and V is TRBV6-6, with D perhaps matching TRBD2 (5 bases). V was pared by 5 bases and J by 3 bases, with 14 bases between. The V gene's germline CDR1 is MNHNY and CDR2 SVGAGI (reference sequence). The CDR3 runs to 14 residues. CDR3 coding DNA: TGTGCCAGCAGTCCCGGCGGGTCCGACTACGAGCAGTACTTC. Protein sequence: CASSPGGSDYEQYF.

The rearrangement joins TRBV14 to TRBJ2-7; TRBD2 matches 12 bases. With V trimmed by 4 bases and J by 3 bases, 4 bases remained unmatched. Germline CDR1 SGHDN, CDR2 FVKESK. The CDR3 has 15 residues. CDR3 DNA sequence: TGTGCCAGCAGCCTGACTAGCGGGAGCGTCTACGAGCAGTACTTC. Encoded protein: CASSLTSGSVYEQYF.

Only one count was recorded for this clone. The sample carries other DNA sequences with the same CDR3. The rearrangement uses TRBV24-1 and TRBJ2-5; D is ambiguous. V was clipped by 0 bases and J by 4 bases, with 2 bases between them. CDR1 KGHDR and CDR2 SFDVKD come from the germline V gene. This CDR3 comprises 12 residues. The CDR3 sequence is CATSDLGETQYF. The CDR3 DNA sequence: TGTGCCACCAGTGATTTGGGAGAGACCCAGTACTTC.

The rearrangement joins TRBV30 to TRBJ1-3; D remains unclear. The V and J ends lost 0 bases and 4 bases respectively, with 7 bases between them. Germline V lookup: CDR1 GTSNPN, CDR2 SVGIG (reference sequence). The CDR3 has 13 amino acids. In nucleotides, the CDR3 is TGTGCCTGGAGTGTGGTGGGGGGAAACACCATATATTTT. It specifies CAWSVVGGNTIYF.

This clone was seen only a few times. V usage is TRBV7-2 and J usage is TRBJ2-2; D tentatively fits TRBD1 or TRBD2 (5 bases each). This CDR3 has 14 residues. Germline values: CDR1 SGHTA, CDR2 FQGNSA. Trimming took 6 bases from V and 2 from J, leaving 10 bases between them. The CDR3 is CASRGDPNTGELFF. The CDR3 DNA is TGTGCCAGCAGAGGGGACCCCAACACCGGGGAGCTGTTTTTT.

The chain combines TRBV30 with TRBJ1-3, with D unclear. Between the trimmed V and J ends, which lost 1 base and 0 bases, there was a span of 7 bases. The V gene's germline CDR1 is GTSNPN and CDR2 SVGIG (reference sequence). The CDR3 extends over 14 amino acids. The CDR3 DNA sequence: TGTGCCTGGAGTGCCGTTCTCTCTGGAAACACCATATATTTT. Translated, it gives CAWSAVLSGNTIYF.

The V call is TRBV5-1, the J call TRBJ1-6, with D uncertain. This CDR3 is built from 16 residues. Germline CDR1 is SGHRS and CDR2 is YFSETQ. Trimming pared 2 bases from V and 7 bases from J, leaving 16 bases between. The CDR3 protein is CASSFDSGYTNSPLHF. The DNA of the CDR3 is TGCGCCAGCAGCTTCGACTCAGGATATACCAATTCACCCCTCCACTTT.

This chain uses TRBV7-8 with TRBJ2-2, with TRBD1 identical over 9 bases. Germline V gene data show CDR1 as SGHVS and CDR2 as FQNEAQ. Losses at the gene ends were 4 bases for V and 4 bases for J; bases not matched to a gene: 1. The CDR3 is made up of 14 amino acids. The CDR3 nucleotides read TGTGCCAGCAGCTGGGACAGGGTCACCGGGGAGCTGTTTTTT. This sequence encodes CASSWDRVTGELFF.

This chain uses TRBV2 with TRBJ2-4; the match to TRBD2 covers 7 bases. Germline CDR1 and CDR2: SNHLY and FYNNEI. The CDR3 contains 13 residues. V lost 8 bases to trimming and J lost 7 bases; unmatched junction nucleotides: 8. This CDR3 reads CASCTSAMNIQYF. The CDR3 DNA reads TGTGCCAGCTGTACTAGCGCGATGAACATTCAGTACTTC. The full variable domain, its missing parts supplied by reference TRBV2 and TRBJ2-4, is EPEVTQTPSHQVTQMGQEVILRCVPISNHLYFYWYRQILGQKVEFLVSFYNNEISEKSEIFDDQFSVERPDGSNFTLKIRSTKLEDSAMYFCASCTSAMNIQYFGAGTRLSVL.

V is TRBV7-8 and J is TRBJ2-3; 8 bases line up with TRBD1. The V and J ends lost 3 bases and 4 bases, in that order; junction bases with no gene match: 6. Per germline, CDR1 SGHVS and CDR2 FQNEAQ. The CDR3 runs 15 residues. CDR3 residues: CASSFQGAHADTQYF. CDR3 nucleotides: TGTGCCAGCAGCTTCCAGGGGGCGCATGCAGATACGCAGTATTTT. Using reference TRBV7-8 and TRBJ2-3 for the parts outside the CDR3, the full variable domain is GAGVSQSPRYKVAKRGQDVALRCDPISGHVSLFWYQQALGQGPEFLTYFQNEAQLDKSGLPSDRFFAERPEGSVSTLKIQRTQQEDSAVYLCASSFQGAHADTQYFGPGTRLTVL.

This chain uses TRBV5-8 with TRBJ2-5; TRBD1 is a possible D gene (7 bases). There are 13 residues in the CDR3. V shed 3 bases and J shed 4 bases, with 10 bases lying between them. Germline V gene lookup returns CDR1 SGHTS and CDR2 YDEGEE. The CDR3 bases are TGTGCCAGCAGCTCGGGGGACAGAGAGACCCAGTACTTC. Translation: CASSSGDRETQYF.

This rearrangement joins TRBV4-3 to TRBJ1-5; D unclear. The ends were cut back, 1 base at V and 1 base at J, with 17 bases in the middle. CDR1 is LGHNA, CDR2 YSLEER, per germline. The CDR3 length is 18 residues. The DNA for the CDR3 is TGCGCCAGCAGCCAAGTTGAGACCGACAAAACAAGCAATCAGCCCCAGCATTTT. This gives the protein CASSQVETDKTSNQPQHF.

The chain combines TRBV21-1 with TRBJ2-7. TRBV21-1 is a known pseudogene. CDR3 size: 15 residues. CDR3 amino acids: CASSKGIGSSYEQYF. The CDR3 nucleotides are TGTGCCAGCAGCAAAGGCATCGGCAGCTCCTACGAGCAGTACTTC.

CDR3 amino acids: CASSSWVSGNTIYF. DNA of the CDR3: TGTGCCAGCAGCTCCTGGGTTTCTGGAAACACCATATATTTT. The genes are TRBV7-9 and TRBJ1-3; D is uncertain. CDR1 and CDR2 (germline): SEHNR, FQNEAQ (reference sequence). CDR3 size: 14 residues. V lost 4 bases and J 1 base, leaving 8 bases between the germline ends.

The chain uses TRBV4-1 and TRBJ1-5, with 9 positions matching TRBD1. J was trimmed by 6 bases and V by 2 bases; bases with no gene match: 8. Germline V gene lookup returns CDR1 MGHRA and CDR2 YSYEKL. This CDR3 region has 16 residues. CDR3 bases: TGCGCCAGCAGCCAAACCGGGACAGGGAACGGTCAGCCCCAGCATTTT. Translation: CASSQTGTGNGQPQHF.

This sequence joins TRBV29-1 and TRBJ2-2, with D tentatively TRBD1 or TRBD2 (5 bases each). The germline CDR1 and CDR2 sequences are SQVTM and ANQGSEA. This CDR3 has 15 residues. With 3 bases removed from V and 7 bases from J, the gap between germline ends came to 18 bases. CDR3 nucleotides: TGCAGCGTTGATGTTGCAGGGACCGTCGGCGGGGAGCTGTTTTTT. This sequence encodes CSVDVAGTVGGELFF.